Sequencing of this TCR beta chain was carried out in a study of blood T cell repertoires in COVID-19. Method: immunoSEQ multiplex PCR; TCRdb's copy keeps in-frame clones and lacks some. Among 210,000 or so clones listed, 70% to 90% were seen once. All recovered Cohort 3 donors got two negative PCRs, got clearance, or saw symptom resolution. The material sequenced was PBMCs or T cells enriched from blood (not recorded which). The clonotype comes from a man under 40 who had recovered from COVID-19.

DNA of the CDR3: TGTGCCATCAGTGAGTTGAGTAATCAGCCCCAGCATTTT. Amino acid sequence: CAISELSNQPQHF. V usage is TRBV10-3 and J usage is TRBJ1-5, with D unclear. Germline CDR1 is ENHRY and CDR2 is SYGVKD. V was trimmed by 1 base and J by 4 bases, leaving 5 bases between them. This CDR3 spans 13 amino acids.